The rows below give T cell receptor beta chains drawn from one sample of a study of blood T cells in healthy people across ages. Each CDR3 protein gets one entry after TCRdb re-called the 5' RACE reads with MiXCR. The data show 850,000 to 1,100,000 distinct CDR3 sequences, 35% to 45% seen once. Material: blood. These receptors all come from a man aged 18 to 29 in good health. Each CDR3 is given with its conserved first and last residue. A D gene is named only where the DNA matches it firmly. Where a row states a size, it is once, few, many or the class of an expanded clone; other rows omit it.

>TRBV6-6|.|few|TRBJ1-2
TGTGCCAGCAGTGACGGGCAGGGATTGGACTACACCTTC
CASSDGQGLDYTF
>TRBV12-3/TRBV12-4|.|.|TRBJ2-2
TGTGCCAGCAGTTTAGCTCAGACCGGGGAGCTGTTTTTT
CASSLAQTGELFF
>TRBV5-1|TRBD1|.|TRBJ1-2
TGCGCCAGCAGCTCCGGACAGGGGGACGCCGGCTATGGCTACACCTTC
CASSSGQGDAGYGYTF
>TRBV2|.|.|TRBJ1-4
TGTGCCAGCAGCCGTGACCTGAATGAAAAACTGTTTTTT
CASSRDLNEKLFF
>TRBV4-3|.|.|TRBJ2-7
TGCGCCAGCAGCCAAGAAATCAGCACCTACGAGCAGTACTTC
CASSQEISTYEQYF
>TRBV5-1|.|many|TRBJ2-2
TGCGCCAGCAGTTTACGCCTCGGGGAGCTGTTTTTT
CASSLRLGELFF
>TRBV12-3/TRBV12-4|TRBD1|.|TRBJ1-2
TGTGCCAGCAGTTCGGGGACAGATCTATTCTATGGCTACACCTTC
CASSSGTDLFYGYTF
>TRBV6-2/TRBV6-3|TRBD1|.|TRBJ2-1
TGTGCCAGCAGTCCGTATCCAACCTCAGGGGGAAGGCAGTTCTTC
CASSPYPTSGGRQFF
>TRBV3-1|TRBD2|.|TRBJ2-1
TGTGCCAGCAGCCAAGACGCGAGCGGGGGGGCTAAGTTCTTC
CASSQDASGGAKFF
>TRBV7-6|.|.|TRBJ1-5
TGTGCCGGCAGCTTAGGGCGGGGCAGCGGCAATCAGCCCCAGCATTTT
CAGSLGRGSGNQPQHF
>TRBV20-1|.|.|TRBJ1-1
TGCAGTGCTAGAGGAGAGGGGGGGACTGAAGCTTTCTTT
CSARGEGGTEAFF
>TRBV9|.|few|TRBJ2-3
TGTGCCAGCAGCGTTGGGAAGAGGGCGCAGTATTTT
CASSVGKRAQYF
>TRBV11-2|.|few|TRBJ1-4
TGTGCCAGCAGCGTAGGACCGAGTGGGGAAAAACTGTTTTTT
CASSVGPSGEKLFF
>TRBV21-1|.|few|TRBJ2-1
TGTGCCAGCAGCTCACCCTTCGGACAGGGTGGGAATGAGCAGTTCTTC
CASSSPFGQGGNEQFF
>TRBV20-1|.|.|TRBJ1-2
TGCAGTGCTAGCCCAGGGCAGAATGGCTACACCTTC
CSASPGQNGYTF
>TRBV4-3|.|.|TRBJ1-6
TGCGCCAGCAGCCAAGTAGGGTCCCCAATTTGGGGGAATTCACCCCTCCACTTT
CASSQVGSPIWGNSPLHF
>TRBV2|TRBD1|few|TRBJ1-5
TGTGCCAGTAACCGGGACAGCCCCCATCTAGTGAATCAGCCCCAGCATTTT
CASNRDSPHLVNQPQHF
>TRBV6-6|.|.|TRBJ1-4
TGTGCCAGCAGTTACTCGATCGAGGCCGAAAAACTGTTTTTT
CASSYSIEAEKLFF
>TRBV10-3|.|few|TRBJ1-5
TGTGCCATCAGCCAGGGCGGGAGGCCCCAGCATTTT
CAISQGGRPQHF
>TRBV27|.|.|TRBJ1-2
TGTGCCAGCAGTTTATACGGGAGCCTAACCGGGGACTATGGCTACACCTTC
CASSLYGSLTGDYGYTF
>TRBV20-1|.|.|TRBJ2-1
TGCATTTGGACTCACTCCTACAATGAGCAGTTCTTC
CIWTHSYNEQFF
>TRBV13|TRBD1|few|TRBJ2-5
TGTGCCAGCAGCGCCCTAAACTACGGGACAGCCCCCTACAATGAGCAGTACTTC
CASSALNYGTAPYNEQYF
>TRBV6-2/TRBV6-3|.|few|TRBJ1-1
TGTGCCAGCAGAACCGGGACGAGTGAAGCTTTCTTT
CASRTGTSEAFF
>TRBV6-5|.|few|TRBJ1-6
TGTGCCAGCAGAGGGACCTATAATTCACCCCTCCACTTT
CASRGTYNSPLHF
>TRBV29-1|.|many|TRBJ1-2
TGCAGCGTTGACCACAGGAACTATGGCTACACCTTC
CSVDHRNYGYTF
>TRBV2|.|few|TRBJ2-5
TGTGCCAGCAACCAGGGGGGTCAGGAGACCCAGTACTTC
CASNQGGQETQYF
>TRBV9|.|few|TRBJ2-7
TGTGCCAGCAGCGTAGGGGGCAACACCTACGAGCAGTACTTC
CASSVGGNTYEQYF
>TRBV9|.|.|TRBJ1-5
TGTGCCAGCAGCTTGGGGGGGAGAGAGCATTTT
CASSLGGREHF
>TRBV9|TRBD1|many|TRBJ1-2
TGTGCCAGCAGCGCCGGGACAGGCGTTGACTACACCTTC
CASSAGTGVDYTF
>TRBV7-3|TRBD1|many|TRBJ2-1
TGTGCCAGCAGCCCAAGGACAGGGAAAAATGAGCAGTTCTTC
CASSPRTGKNEQFF
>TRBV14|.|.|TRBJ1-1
TGTGCCAGCAGCCGCCCAGGGGCTACGAACACTGAAGCTTTCTTT
CASSRPGATNTEAFF
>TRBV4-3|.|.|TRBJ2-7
TGCGCCAGCAGCCAAGGACAGCCCCCGTACGAGCAGTACTTC
CASSQGQPPYEQYF
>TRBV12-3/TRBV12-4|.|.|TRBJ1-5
TGTGCCAGCAGTTTTGTTACAGGGAAGAATCAGCCCCAGCATTTT
CASSFVTGKNQPQHF
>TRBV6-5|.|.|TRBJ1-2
TGTGCCAGCAGTTACTCACCGGGGCTCGGGTATGGCTACACCTTC
CASSYSPGLGYGYTF
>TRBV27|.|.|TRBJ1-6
TGTGCCAGCAGTTTAAGATGGAGGTTTCTCACGGGGAATTCACCCCCCCACTTT
CASSLRWRFLTGNSPPHF
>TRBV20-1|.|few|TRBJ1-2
TGCAGTGCTAGTATACCCGCGACGAGGAGTGGTGGCTACACCTTC
CSASIPATRSGGYTF
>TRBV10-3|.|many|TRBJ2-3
TGTGCCATCAGTGAGTCGGGCGTCAGGCGGCACACAGATACGCAGTATTTT
CAISESGVRRHTDTQYF
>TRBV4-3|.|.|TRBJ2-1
TGCGCCAGCAGCCAAGATGGGAACAGGATGAATGAACAGTTCTTC
CASSQDGNRMNEQFF
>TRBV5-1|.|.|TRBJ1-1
TGCGCCAGCAGTTACACAGTCGACTCCTTCGCTGAAGCTTTCTTT
CASSYTVDSFAEAFF
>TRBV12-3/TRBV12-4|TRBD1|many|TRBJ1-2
TGTGCCAGCAGCTTCGGGACAGGGTATGGCTACACCTTC
CASSFGTGYGYTF
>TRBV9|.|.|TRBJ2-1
TGTGCCAGCGCTCTTCATAGCTCCTACAATGAGCAGTTCTTC
CASALHSSYNEQFF
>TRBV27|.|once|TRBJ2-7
TGTGCCAGCAGTTGGCGGGGAAATGAGCAGTACTTC
CASSWRGNEQYF
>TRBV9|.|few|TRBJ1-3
TGTGCCAGCAGGGCTGGAAACACCATATATTTT
CASRAGNTIYF
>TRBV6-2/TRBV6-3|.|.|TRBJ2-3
TGTGCCAGCAGAACAGGACATGTCACTACAGATACGCAGTATTTT
CASRTGHVTTDTQYF
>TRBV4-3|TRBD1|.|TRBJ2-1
TGCGCCAGCAGCCAAGAGCCCCAATGGGACAGCTCCTACAATGAGCAGTTCTTC
CASSQEPQWDSSYNEQFF
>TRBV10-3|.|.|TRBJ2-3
TGTGCCATCGGTGGTTCGGGGGATACGCAGTATTTT
CAIGGSGDTQYF
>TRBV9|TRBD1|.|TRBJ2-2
TGTGCCAGCAGCGTTAGACAGGGAACGGACACCGGGGAGCTGTTTTTT
CASSVRQGTDTGELFF
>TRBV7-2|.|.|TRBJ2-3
TGTGCCAGCAGCCAGACTCGGTCGGCAGATACGCAGTATTTT
CASSQTRSADTQYF
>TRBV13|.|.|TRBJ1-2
TGTGCCAGCAGCCTCGGACATTGGGGCTACACCTTC
CASSLGHWGYTF
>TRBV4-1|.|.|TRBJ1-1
TGCGCCAGCAGCCAAGATTTAGAGGACGGGGTCCTCTTGAACACTGAAACTTTCTTT
CASSQDLEDGVLLNTETFF